This TCR beta chain was captured in a study of blood T cell repertoires in COVID-19. Study background: Nucleic acid was either cDNA or gDNA, and it came from T cells, B-cell-depleted T cells, or PBMCs.

CDR3 length equals 16 residues. J lost 4 bases, V lost 0 bases, and 6 bases had no gene match. CDR1 is MNHEY, CDR2 SMNVEV, per germline (reference sequence). Method: immunoSEQ multiplex PCR; TCRdb's copy keeps in-frame clones and lacks some. The sample shows about 220,000 clones, about 86% of them seen only once. Sequencing was performed on PBMCs or T cells enriched from blood (not recorded which). This chain uses TRBV27 with TRBJ2-5; 9 bases are a match to TRBD2. This sequence was found in a woman between 35 and 50 years old with acute COVID-19. The CDR3 loop reads CASSLSPGLAGETQYF. The CDR3 bases are TGTGCCAGCAGTTTATCTCCGGGACTAGCAGGAGAGACCCAGTACTTC.